This T cell receptor (beta chain) was recorded in a study of cytomegalovirus exposure and HLA in healthy donors. Overall study findings and caveats: The classifier, whose performance was assessed in both the original and validation cohorts, reportedly diagnosed cytomegalovirus status with high specificity and sensitivity.

This clone was counted once. Its specificity is not known. The CDR3 extends over 16 amino acids. Between the trimmed V and J ends, which lost 4 bases and 0 bases, there was a span of 15 bases. The germline CDR1 and CDR2 sequences are SGHNT and YYREEE (reference sequence). Sequenced by immunoSEQ multiplex PCR; TCRdb stores in-frame clones only, minus some. The sample has some 64,000 clones; about 96% are singletons. The chain recombines TRBV5-4 with TRBJ2-3; D possibly corresponds to TRBD2 (6 bases). The sequenced sample was PBMCs. The receptor's source is a woman between 18 and 29 years old in good health and CMV-seronegative. The CDR3 loop is CASSPTGERSTDTQYF. The CDR3 DNA reads as TGTGCCAGCAGCCCGACGGGGGAGAGGAGCACAGATACGCAGTATTTT.